This T cell receptor beta chain appears in the sequencing data of a study of blood T cell repertoires in COVID-19. Background on the study: Sites across the United States, Italy and Spain contributed samples from acute and convalescent COVID-19.

The sample holds one count of this clone. Adults between roughly 18 and 89 years of age took part from about 24 US areas. Some clones are missing from TCRdb's copy, which holds only in-frame ones; the method was immunoSEQ multiplex PCR. The table shows roughly 250,000 clones, with around 88% occurring only once. The sequenced material came from PBMCs or T cells enriched from blood (not recorded which). This receptor was obtained from a woman in her forties or fifties who had recovered from COVID-19.

The CDR3: CASSATAGNTIYF. In nucleotides, the CDR3 is TGTGCCAGCAGCGCGACAGCTGGAAACACCATATATTTT. V and J are TRBV5-4 and TRBJ1-3; weak D call: TRBD1 (5 bases). CDR1 and CDR2 (germline): SGHNT, YYREEE (reference sequence). This CDR3 spans 13 amino acids. V lost 4 bases, J lost 2 bases, and 7 bases lay in between.